The 20 T cell receptor beta chains reported below all come from one sample, sequenced in a study of T-cell memory formation after mild COVID-19. TCRdb reprocessed the 5' RACE reads via MiXCR and lists one record per CDR3 protein. The sample comprises roughly 250,000 distinct CDR3 sequences, roughly 15% of which are singletons, and 3.5% rests with the top ten. The sequencing input was PBMCs or a T cell subset sorted from them (not recorded which). These receptors were taken from a man younger than 30 who had mild COVID-19 (a few samples of this study predate the infection). Cell type and time point are not known.

There are a few counts of this clonotype. The gene calls are TRBV3-1 and TRBJ1-2; no definite D call. V lost 1 base and J lost 5, with 8 bases in between. CDR1 LGHDT and CDR2 YNNKEL come from the germline V gene (reference sequence). The CDR3 covers 13 residues. CDR3: CASSQGTDYGYTF. The CDR3 DNA is TGTGCCAGCAGCCAAGGAACTGATTATGGCTACACCTTC.

The chain combines TRBV5-1 with TRBJ2-1; the match to TRBD2 covers 10 bases. Germline assignment: CDR1 SGHRS and CDR2 YFSETQ. Trimming at V came to 0 bases and at J to 8 bases, leaving 11 bases not matched to a gene. There are 17 residues in the CDR3. CDR3 nucleotide sequence: TGCGCCAGCAGCTTGGCGGTTAGCGGGGGGCAGGTGGATGAGCAGTTCTTC. As protein: CASSLAVSGGQVDEQFF.

The sample holds many counts of this clonotype. V gene TRBV20-1 combines with J gene TRBJ2-3, with D perhaps TRBD2 (5 bases). Germline V gene data show CDR1 as DFQATT and CDR2 as SNEGSKA (reference sequence). This CDR3 region has 13 residues. V was pared by 3 bases and J by 0 bases, with 7 bases between. CDR3 in amino acids: CSARDSSTDTQYF. CDR3 DNA: TGCAGTGCTAGGGACTCCAGCACAGATACGCAGTATTTT.

The table lists this clonotype with a few counts. The genes are TRBV6-5 and TRBJ2-3, with 9 bases identical to TRBD1. The length of the CDR3 is 16 residues. Germline V gives CDR1 MNHEY, CDR2 SVGAGI. Trimming took 6 bases from V and 4 from J; bases not matched to a gene: 11. DNA of the CDR3: TGTGCCAGCAGCACCGCCGGGACAGGGTTCGCAGATACGCAGTATTTT. The encoded protein is CASSTAGTGFADTQYF.

The chain couples TRBV7-2 to TRBJ2-2; D is undetermined. The CDR3 spans 15 residues. The ends were cut back, 5 bases at V and 1 base at J, with 11 bases in the middle. The germline CDR1 and CDR2 sequences are SGHTA and FQGNSA. Written as DNA, the CDR3 is TGTGCCAGCAGCCCCATATCCTGGAACACCGGGGAGCTGTTTTTT. Protein sequence: CASSPISWNTGELFF.

The chain is built from TRBV6-6 and TRBJ1-2, with 7 bases aligning to TRBD1. The CDR3 covers 15 residues. Losses at the gene ends were 7 bases for V and 5 bases for J; bases not matched to a gene: 13. From germline, CDR1 is MNHNY and CDR2 SVGAGI (reference sequence). The CDR3 sequence: CASNTNVGQTYGYTF. DNA of the CDR3: TGTGCCAGCAATACCAACGTGGGACAGACATATGGCTACACCTTC.

The chain couples TRBV7-3 to TRBJ2-7; a possible D gene is TRBD2 (6 bases). The V gene lost 4 bases and the J gene lost 2 bases, with 27 bases spanning the gap. This CDR3 has 19 residues. Germline loops: CDR1 SGHTA, CDR2 FQGTGA. CDR3 coding DNA: TGTGCCAGCAGCTCACAAACCCGCCTGGCTAGCGAAGTCACCTACGAGCAGTACGTC. It translates to CASSSQTRLASEVTYEQYV.

This clonotype was observed a few times. The rearrangement uses TRBV7-9 and TRBJ2-1; no clear D. The germline CDR1 and CDR2 sequences are SEHNR and FQNEAQ (reference sequence). CDR3 size: 13 residues. Deletions cut 1 base from V and 7 bases from J, with 8 bases between. CDR3 DNA sequence: TGTGCCAGCAGCTTAGTCCTGAGGAATGAGCAGTTCTTC. This encodes CASSLVLRNEQFF.

The chain is built from TRBV2 and TRBJ2-7; D tentatively reads TRBD1 or TRBD2 (5 bases each). This CDR3 has 12 residues. V shed 6 bases and J shed 6 bases, with 12 bases lying between them. CDR1 and CDR2 (germline): SNHLY, FYNNEI. This CDR3 reads CASSTDSGEQYF. DNA of the CDR3: TGTGCCAGCAGCACCGACAGCGGCGAGCAGTACTTC.

The chain recombines TRBV7-3 with TRBJ2-1; 12 bases are shared with TRBD2. Germline-derived CDR1 and CDR2 are SGHTA and FQGTGA. This CDR3 is 16 amino acids long. The ends lost 2 bases at V and 5 bases at J; junction bases unmatched: 4. The CDR3 DNA sequence: TGTGCCAGCAGCTTATCGCCTAGCGGGGGGGACAATGAGCAGTTCTTC. Protein product: CASSLSPSGGDNEQFF.

This clonotype has just a few counts. The J gene is TRBJ1-1, the V gene TRBV7-9; weak D call: TRBD1 (5 bases). Trimming removed 5 bases at V and 2 bases at J, with 12 bases between. Germline CDR1 SEHNR, CDR2 FQNEAQ (reference sequence). The CDR3 covers 14 residues. This chain's CDR3 is CASSRRTLNTEAFF. CDR3 bases: TGTGCCAGCAGCCGGAGGACACTAAACACTGAAGCTTTCTTT.

This clonotype was detected only a few times. The chain joins TRBV29-1 to TRBJ1-1; possibly TRBD1 for D (6 bases). Deletions cut 6 bases from V and 7 bases from J, with 15 bases between. Germline lookup yields CDR1 SQVTM and CDR2 ANQGSEA. There are 12 residues in the CDR3. CDR3 loop: CSVAPGGLEAFF. CDR3 sequence (DNA): TGCAGCGTCGCGCCCGGGGGCCTTGAAGCTTTCTTT.

The rearrangement links TRBV6-6 to TRBJ1-5; D unresolved. V dropped 2 bases and J dropped 7 bases, with 9 bases sitting between them. Germline values: CDR1 MNHNY, CDR2 SVGAGI (reference sequence). This CDR3 is 13 amino acids long. Here the CDR3 reads CASSYRAGQPQHF. DNA of the CDR3: TGTGCCAGCAGTTACAGGGCGGGGCAGCCCCAGCATTTT.

This clonotype was observed a handful of times. J is TRBJ1-2 and V is TRBV7-9; possible D gene TRBD1, 5 bases. Germline assignment: CDR1 SEHNR and CDR2 FQNEAQ (reference sequence). This CDR3 has 14 amino acids. V lost 2 bases and J 4 bases, leaving 11 bases between the germline ends. CDR3: CASSLPGGSYGYTF. CDR3 bases: TGTGCCAGCAGCTTACCCGGGGGGAGCTATGGCTACACCTTC.

The chain is built from TRBV15 and TRBJ2-6, with D unresolved. Trimming removed 1 base from V and 0 bases from J, with 7 bases in between. The CDR3 is 16 residues long. Per germline, CDR1 LNHNV and CDR2 YYDKDF (reference sequence). The CDR3 sequence: CATSRARTSGANVLTF. CDR3 in DNA: TGTGCCACCAGCAGAGCACGGACCTCTGGGGCCAACGTCCTGACTTTC.

This clonotype was recorded a few times. The V call is TRBV4-3, the J call TRBJ1-6; D ambiguous. The CDR3 runs to 15 residues. Per germline, CDR1 LGHNA and CDR2 YSLEER. Trimming took off 3 bases at V and 9 bases at J, with 15 bases between the two ends. CDR3 in amino acids: CASSHLAGNGSPLHF. The CDR3 DNA is TGCGCCAGCAGCCATCTGGCCGGGAACGGTTCACCCCTCCACTTT.

This clonotype was observed a handful of times. The rearrangement joins TRBV9 to TRBJ2-5; D gene uncertain. Germline-derived CDR1 and CDR2 are SGDLS and YYNGEE. V shed 4 bases and J shed 2 bases, with 12 bases lying between them. The CDR3 consists of 14 residues. CDR3 protein: CASSPPWAQETQYF. CDR3 nucleotides: TGTGCCAGCAGCCCCCCCTGGGCACAAGAGACCCAGTACTTC.

The rearrangement links TRBV20-1 to TRBJ2-7; weak D call: TRBD2 (6 bases). V was cut by 3 bases and J by 3 bases, with 15 bases left in between. There are 14 residues in the CDR3. Germline CDR1 and CDR2: DFQATT and SNEGSKA (reference sequence). CDR3 region: CSARGRPGGYEQYF. CDR3 nucleotides: TGCAGTGCTAGGGGGCGCCCCGGGGGCTACGAGCAGTACTTC.

The rearrangement joins TRBV7-3 to TRBJ2-1; the D gene could be TRBD1 or TRBD2 (6 bases each). CDR3 size: 15 residues. CDR1 SGHTA and CDR2 FQGTGA come from the germline V gene. Trimming shortened V by 5 bases and J by 7 bases, and 18 bases separated the two germline ends. CDR3 residues: CASSPQTGAGNEQFF. The CDR3 DNA reads TGTGCCAGCAGCCCTCAGACGGGGGCGGGTAATGAGCAGTTCTTC. Using reference TRBV7-3 and TRBJ2-1 for the parts outside the CDR3, the full variable domain is GAGVSQTPSNKVTEKGKYVELRCDPISGHTALYWYRQSLGQGPEFLIYFQGTGAADDSGLPNDRFFAVRPEGSVSTLKIQRTERGDSAVYLCASSPQTGAGNEQFFGPGTRLTVL.

There are a few counts of this clonotype. The rearrangement links TRBV6-5 to TRBJ1-2; 12 bases match TRBD1. The CDR3 covers 18 residues. V shed 6 bases, J shed 0 bases, and the junction held 11 bases outside the gene matches. CDR1 is MNHEY and CDR2 is SVGAGI in the germline V gene. CDR3 DNA: TGTGCCAGCAGCTCCCGTAGGGACAGGGGGCGAGCTAACTATGGCTACACCTTC. Encoded protein: CASSSRRDRGRANYGYTF.